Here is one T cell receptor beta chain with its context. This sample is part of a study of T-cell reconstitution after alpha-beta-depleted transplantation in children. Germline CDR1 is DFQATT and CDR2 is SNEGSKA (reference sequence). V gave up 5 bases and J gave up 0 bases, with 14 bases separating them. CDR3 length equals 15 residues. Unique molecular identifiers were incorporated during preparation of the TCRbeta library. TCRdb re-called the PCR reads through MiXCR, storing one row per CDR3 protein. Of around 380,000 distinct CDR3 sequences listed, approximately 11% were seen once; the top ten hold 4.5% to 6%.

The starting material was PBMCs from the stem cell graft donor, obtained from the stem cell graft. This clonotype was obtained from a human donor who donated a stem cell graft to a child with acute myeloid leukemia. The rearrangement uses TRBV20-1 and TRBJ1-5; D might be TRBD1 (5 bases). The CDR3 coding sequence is TGCAGTGCTCTGGGGACCCGAAATAGCAATCAGCCCCAGCATTTT. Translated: CSALGTRNSNQPQHF.